One and the same sample provided the 12 T cell receptor beta chains below, sequenced in a study of post-analysis software for immune sequencing data. Study outcomes and limitations: Controls had lower frequencies than patients of roughly five TRBV segments, which included TRBV5-6, TRBV5-1 and TRBV20-1.

The antigens of these receptors remain unknown. Sequencing libraries made from TCR beta cDNA carried unique molecular identifiers. TCRdb independently ran MiXCR on the PCR reads; one entry per CDR3 protein. The sample lists about 810,000 distinct CDR3 sequences, about 50% seen once, with roughly 4.4% in the top ten. What was sequenced was blood. Receptor source: a girl aged 5 to 17 with multiple sclerosis.

J is TRBJ2-7 and V is TRBV12-3 or TRBV12-4, with D possibly being TRBD1 (6 bases). Between the trimmed V and J ends, which lost 5 bases and 3 bases, there was a span of 17 bases. The CDR3 contains 15 residues. The CDR3 region is CASSPRTQGNYEQYF. The CDR3 bases are TGTGCCAGCAGTCCTCGAACCCAGGGGAACTACGAGCAGTACTTC.

This clonotype turned up a few times. This chain links TRBV6-5 with TRBJ1-4; D gene uncertain. CDR1 is MNHEY, CDR2 SVGAGI, per germline. The CDR3 is made up of 13 amino acids. V lost 0 bases and J lost 8, with 7 bases in between. The CDR3 spells CASSYSHEEKLFF. CDR3 in DNA: TGTGCCAGCAGTTACTCCCACGAGGAAAAACTGTTTTTT.

The rearrangement joins TRBV6-6 to TRBJ2-1; tentatively, D is TRBD1 or TRBD2 (6 bases each). V was clipped by 6 bases and J by 12 bases, with 12 bases between them. This CDR3 comprises 11 residues. Looked up from germline, CDR1 is MNHNY and CDR2 is SVGAGI (reference sequence). The CDR3 DNA reads as TGTGCCAGCAGCGTCAGGGGAGGGCAGTTCTTC. Protein sequence: CASSVRGGQFF.

The CDR3 DNA follows: TGTGCCAGCAGCCCCACTAGCGGGAGGTACTACAATGAGCAGTTCTTC. It translates to CASSPTSGRYYNEQFF. This chain uses TRBV6-5 with TRBJ2-1; TRBD2 agrees at 12 bases. J lost 3 bases, V lost 6 bases, and 6 bases had no gene match. The germline V gene encodes CDR1 MNHEY and CDR2 SVGAGI. The CDR3 runs to 16 residues.

V usage is TRBV20-1 and J usage is TRBJ2-5; D is perhaps TRBD1 or TRBD2 (5 bases each). The end of the DNA is better explained by TRBJ2-7, so the J call may be wrong. Per the germline V gene, CDR1 is DFQATT and CDR2 is SNEGSKA (reference sequence). This CDR3 is built from 13 residues. The CDR3 bases are TGCAGTGCCAAGCATTCGGGGCCATACGAGCAGTACTTC. This gives the protein CSAKHSGPYEQYF.

In its sample, this clonotype was seen once. The chain employs TRBV15 and TRBJ1-4; 10 nucleotides line up with TRBD1. Losses at the gene ends were 2 bases for V and 4 bases for J; bases not matched to a gene: 7. In germline, CDR1 is LNHNV, CDR2 YYDKDF (reference sequence). CDR3 length: 17 amino acids. The CDR3 DNA reads TGTGCCACCAGCAGACCTAGCGGGGACAGGGGTAATGAAAAACTGTTTTTT. It yields the protein CATSRPSGDRGNEKLFF.

In this sample, this clonotype turned up many times. The V call is TRBV7-2, the J call TRBJ2-5; 7 bases match TRBD2. J was trimmed by 1 base and V by 3 bases; bases with no gene match: 8. The CDR3 spans 16 residues. Germline V gene sequence: CDR1 SGHTA, CDR2 FQGNSA. The CDR3 here is CASSFLGGGFQETQYF. CDR3 DNA sequence: TGTGCCAGCAGCTTTCTCGGGGGAGGGTTCCAAGAGACCCAGTACTTC. Full variable domain (missing parts from reference TRBV7-2 and TRBJ2-5): GAGVSQSPSNKVTEKGKDVELRCDPISGHTALYWYRQSLGQGLEFLIYFQGNSAPDKSGLPSDRFSAERTGGSVSTLTIQRTQQEDSAVYLCASSFLGGGFQETQYFGPGTRLLVL.

V and J are TRBV3-1 and TRBJ2-5; 7 bases align to TRBD1. The last part of the DNA fits TRBJ2-7 better; the J call may be wrong. The CDR3 contains 17 residues. Per the germline V gene, CDR1 is LGHDT and CDR2 is YNNKEL (reference sequence). CDR3 nucleotides: TGTGCCAGCAGCCAAGAGGGCCAGGGGGTGAGGACCTACGAGCAGTACTTC. Translating it yields CASSQEGQGVRTYEQYF.

Here the CDR3 DNA reads TGTGCCTGGAAGGCAGATACGCAGTATTTT. It encodes CAWKADTQYF. The V and J genes are TRBV30 and TRBJ2-3; unclear D gene. CDR1 is GTSNPN, CDR2 SVGIG, per germline (reference sequence). Deletions cut 4 bases from V and 4 bases from J, with 3 bases between. CDR3 length: 10 amino acids. The entire variable domain, with the rest obtained from reference TRBV30 and TRBJ2-3, is as follows: SQTIHQWPATLVQPVGSPLSLECTVEGTSNPNLYWYRQAAGRGLQLLFYSVGIGQISSEVPQNLSASRPQDRQFILSSKKLLLSDSGFYLCAWKADTQYFGPGTRLTVL.

This clonotype appeared a few times. The CDR3 region is CASSVETSGSYNEQFF. The DNA of the CDR3 is TGTGCCAGCAGCGTAGAGACTAGCGGGAGTTATAATGAGCAGTTCTTC. V and J are TRBV9 and TRBJ2-1; 12 bases match TRBD2. The CDR3 extends over 16 amino acids. With 0 bases clipped from V and 7 bases from J, the junction kept 5 bases outside the gene matches. The germline gives CDR1 SGDLS, CDR2 YYNGEE. Supplemented by reference TRBV9 and TRBJ2-1, the full variable domain reads DSGVTQTPKHLITATGQRVTLRCSPRSGDLSVYWYQQSLDQGLQFLIQYYNGEERAKGNILERFSAQQFPDLHSELNLSSLELGDSALYFCASSVETSGSYNEQFFGPGTRLTVL.

The chain employs TRBV7-9 and TRBJ2-1; TRBD2 matches 11 bases. CDR1 and CDR2 (germline): SEHNR, FQNEAQ (reference sequence). The CDR3 is made up of 15 amino acids. J gave up 5 bases and V 7 bases, and 7 bases lay outside the gene matches. The CDR3 sequence: CASTLTSGSNNEQFF. CDR3 nucleotide sequence: TGTGCCAGCACCCTTACTAGCGGGAGTAACAATGAGCAGTTCTTC.

There are a few counts of this clonotype. The chain employs TRBV29-1 and TRBJ1-2; no firm D call. From germline, CDR1 is SQVTM and CDR2 ANQGSEA. Trimming shortened V by 6 bases and J by 6 bases, and 20 bases separated the two germline ends. The CDR3 is 14 residues long. CDR3 coding DNA: TGCAGCGTCGCCCTTAGGTTAACCTATGATGGCTACACCTTC. Translated, it gives CSVALRLTYDGYTF.